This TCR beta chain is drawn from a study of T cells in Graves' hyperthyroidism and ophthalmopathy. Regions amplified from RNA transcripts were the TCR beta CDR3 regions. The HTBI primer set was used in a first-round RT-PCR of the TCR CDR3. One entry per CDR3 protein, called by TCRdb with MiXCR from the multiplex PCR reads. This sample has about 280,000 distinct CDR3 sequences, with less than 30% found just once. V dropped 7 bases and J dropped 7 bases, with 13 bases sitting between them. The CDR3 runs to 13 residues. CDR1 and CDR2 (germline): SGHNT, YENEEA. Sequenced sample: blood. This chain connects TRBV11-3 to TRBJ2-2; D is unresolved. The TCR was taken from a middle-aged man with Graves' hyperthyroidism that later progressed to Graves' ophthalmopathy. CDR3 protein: CASTSSFVGELFF. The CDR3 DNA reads TGTGCCAGCACCTCCTCCTTTGTCGGGGAGCTGTTTTTT.